Following are 8 T cell receptor beta chains from one sample sequenced in a study of T cells after somatic rescue of genetic block (dated by TCRdb to the early 2020s). Library preparation employed the immunoSEQ multiplex PCR assay. Held by TCRdb, this immuneACCESS table contains in-frame sequences only and omits some clones. Under half of the omission traces to an unresolved V gene where checked; the cause of the rest is unknown. This sample is represented by around 67,000 clones; just over 90% of them were singletons. Together, the top ten hold approximately 2.7% of the sample. The sequenced sample was peripheral blood mononuclear cells (PBMCs). The receptors stem from a man aged 25-45 years.

This chain connects TRBV7-9 to TRBJ2-1, with D perhaps being TRBD1 or TRBD2 (5 bases each). The CDR3 is 17 amino acids. Trimming took 7 bases from V and 2 from J, leaving 21 bases between them. The germline gives CDR1 SEHNR, CDR2 FQNEAQ (reference sequence). The CDR3 coding sequence is TGTGCCAGCATGGACCCCGGGACGTTAGATGCCTACAATGAGCAGTTCTTC. Its translation: CASMDPGTLDAYNEQFF. The variable domain in full, with the rest retrieved from reference TRBV7-9 and TRBJ2-1, is DTGVSQNPRHKITKRGQNVTFRCDPISEHNRLYWYRQTLGQGPEFLTYFQNEAQLEKSRLLSDRFSAERPKGSFSTLEIQRTEQGDSAMYLCASMDPGTLDAYNEQFFGPGTRLTVL.

The rearrangement joins TRBV5-1 to TRBJ1-2; 9 bases are shared with TRBD1. Trimming at V came to 0 bases and at J to 3 bases, leaving 0 bases not matched to a gene. The CDR3 is 14 amino acids. Looked up from germline, CDR1 is SGHRS and CDR2 is YFSETQ. CDR3 amino acids: CASSLGDRDYGYTF. The CDR3 DNA is TGCGCCAGCAGCTTGGGGGACAGGGACTATGGCTACACCTTC.

The rearrangement links TRBV11-2 to TRBJ2-1; 9 positions agree with TRBD1. V shed 5 bases and J 8 bases; nucleotides not matched to a gene: 4. The germline CDR1 and CDR2 sequences are SGHAT and FQNNGV. The CDR3 loop spans 13 amino acids. CDR3 nucleotide sequence: TGTGCCAGCAGCGGACAGGGGTTGGATGAGCAGTTCTTC. Amino acids: CASSGQGLDEQFF. Full variable domain (remainder filled in from reference TRBV11-2 and TRBJ2-1): EAGVAQSPRYKIIEKRQSVAFWCNPISGHATLYWYQQILGQGPKLLIQFQNNGVVDDSQLPKDRFSAERLKGVDSTLKIQPAKLEDSAVYLCASSGQGLDEQFFGPGTRLTVL.

This sequence joins TRBV6-1 and TRBJ2-7; D is unresolved. V lost 3 bases, J lost 2 bases, and 11 bases lay in between. Germline CDR1 reads MNHNS; CDR2 reads SASEGT. The CDR3 totals 14 residues. The CDR3 region is CASSENLFTYEQYF. The CDR3 DNA sequence: TGTGCCAGCAGTGAGAACCTATTCACCTACGAGCAGTACTTC.

This chain joins TRBV4-1 and TRBJ2-3, with a tentative D call TRBD1 (6 bases). Germline V CDR1 and CDR2: MGHRA, YSYEKL. V was pared by 2 bases and J by 1 base, with 7 bases between. This CDR3 comprises 14 residues. The CDR3, as DNA: TGCGCCAGCAGCCAATCAGGGGGCACAGATACGCAGTATTTT. Amino acids: CASSQSGGTDTQYF.

This sequence joins TRBV4-1 and TRBJ1-5; D remains unclear. Germline V gene data show CDR1 as MGHRA and CDR2 as YSYEKL. The CDR3 is 15 residues long. V lost 3 bases and J 0 bases, leaving 9 bases between the germline ends. The CDR3 region is CASSQFVVSNQPQHF. The CDR3 region has the DNA TGCGCCAGCAGCCAGTTCGTGGTTAGCAATCAGCCCCAGCATTTT.

The V call is TRBV19, the J call TRBJ2-7; TRBD2 aligns across 8 bases. CDR3 length equals 14 residues. Germline lookup yields CDR1 LNHDA and CDR2 SQIVND (reference sequence). J was trimmed by 0 bases and V by 7 bases; bases with no gene match: 5. The CDR3 reads CASKAGGNSYEQYF. Written as DNA, the CDR3 is TGTGCCAGTAAGGCGGGGGGCAACTCCTACGAGCAGTACTTC.

The chain couples TRBV7-2 to TRBJ2-7, with D possibly TRBD2 on 6 matching bases. The CDR3 is 15 amino acids. Looked up from germline, CDR1 is SGHTA and CDR2 is FQGNSA. The V gene lost 1 base and the J gene lost 0 bases, with 10 bases spanning the gap. The CDR3 sequence: CASSLGGLPSYEQYF. The CDR3 region has the DNA TGTGCCAGCAGCTTAGGTGGACTACCCTCCTACGAGCAGTACTTC.